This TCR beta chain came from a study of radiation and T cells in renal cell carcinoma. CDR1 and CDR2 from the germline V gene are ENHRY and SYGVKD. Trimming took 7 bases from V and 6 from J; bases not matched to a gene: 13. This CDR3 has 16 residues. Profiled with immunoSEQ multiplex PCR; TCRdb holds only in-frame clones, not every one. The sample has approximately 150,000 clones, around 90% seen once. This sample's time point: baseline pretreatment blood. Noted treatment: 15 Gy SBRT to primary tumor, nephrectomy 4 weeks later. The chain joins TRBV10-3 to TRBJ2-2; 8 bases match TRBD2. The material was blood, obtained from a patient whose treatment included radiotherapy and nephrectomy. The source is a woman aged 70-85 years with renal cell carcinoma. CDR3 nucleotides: TGTGCCATCAAGGGGAGCGAGCGGGGGCCCGCCGGGGAGCTGTTTTTT. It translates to CAIKGSERGPAGELFF.